This TCR beta chain originates from a study of blood T cell repertoires in COVID-19. Whole-study context: Collection of acute and convalescent COVID-19 samples took place in the United States, Italy and Spain. The analysed material was cDNA or gDNA that came from T cells, B-cell-depleted T cells, or PBMCs.

The sample holds one count of this clone. Germline assignment: CDR1 GTSNPN and CDR2 SVGIG (reference sequence). V dropped 8 bases and J dropped 8; count of bases not matched to a gene: 4. This CDR3 has 11 residues. In the source study's methods: Counts of nucleated cells, estimated from reference gene primer amplification, were obtained. The method was immunoSEQ multiplex PCR; TCRdb's version includes in-frame clones alone and lacks a portion of them. D and trimming come from the DNA, and the V and J calls and clone size come from that table. The sample records some 64,000 clones, 70% to 85% being singletons.

Sequencing used peripheral blood. This sequence was found in a woman aged 80 or older with active or convalescent COVID-19. The chain employs TRBV30 and TRBJ1-2; 11 bases map to TRBD1. The CDR3 DNA is TGTGCCGGACAGGGGGCTGTGGGCTACACCTTC. It codes for CAGQGAVGYTF.